One and the same sample provided the 9 T cell receptor beta chains below, sequenced in a study of T cell repertoires in cytomegalovirus infection. TCRdb re-called the reads through MiXCR, storing one row per CDR3 protein. The profile shows fewer than 550,000 distinct CDR3 sequences, 11% of them singletons. Sequencing used PBMCs. The source of these receptors is a human donor in good health (CMV status not recorded). Some clones in this sample may be carry-over from other donors' samples.

This clonotype was recorded a few times. The V gene is TRBV20-1, the J gene TRBJ2-3, with D possibly being TRBD1 or TRBD2 (5 bases each). The CDR3 consists of 14 residues. Germline values: CDR1 DFQATT, CDR2 SNEGSKA (reference sequence). The germline V and J ends were trimmed by 7 bases and 4 bases, with 18 bases remaining between them. CDR3 in DNA: TGCAGTGTTTTCGGGGCGTCTTCCCCAGATACGCAGTATTTT. Protein: CSVFGASSPDTQYF.

This clonotype was found once. The V call is TRBV4-2, the J call TRBJ2-1, with TRBD1 identical over 7 bases. V lost 1 base, J lost 1 base, and 1 base stayed unmatched. The V gene's germline CDR1 is LGHNA and CDR2 YNFKEQ. The CDR3 runs 15 residues. The CDR3 region has the DNA TGTGCCAGCAGCCAAGCGGGACAGTCCTACAATGAGCAGTTCTTC. It encodes CASSQAGQSYNEQFF.

This clonotype was observed a handful of times. The genes are TRBV2 and TRBJ2-7, with D possibly TRBD2 on 5 matching bases. The CDR3 runs to 11 residues. CDR1 and CDR2 from the germline V gene are SNHLY and FYNNEI. V lost 11 bases and J lost 5, with 13 bases in between. CDR3 nucleotides: TGTGCCGGCATGGGGAGAGACGAGCAGTACTTC. Amino acids: CAGMGRDEQYF.

On this clonotype itself: The CDR3 carries no conserved terminal phenylalanine or tryptophan, so it likely arises from a read error. V and J are TRBV25-1 and TRBJ2-7; weak D call: TRBD2 (6 bases). Germline loops: CDR1 MGHDK, CDR2 SYGVNS. The V end was cut by 3 bases, the J end by 0 bases, with 15 bases between. The CDR3 contains 16 residues. This CDR3 is CASSDSLALNSYEQYS. The CDR3, as DNA: TGTGCCAGCAGTGATTCCCTAGCGTTAAACTCCTACGAGCAGTACTCC.

V is TRBV20-1 and J is TRBJ1-1; TRBD1 matches at 12 bases. This CDR3 contains 16 residues. Germline assignment: CDR1 DFQATT and CDR2 SNEGSKA (reference sequence). V lost 2 bases to trimming and J lost 4 bases; unmatched junction nucleotides: 8. In DNA, the CDR3 is TGCAGTGCTAGATCGGGACAGGGGGCGGGAGGCACTGAAGCTTTCTTT. It codes for CSARSGQGAGGTEAFF.

This clonotype was observed at least ten times. The J gene is TRBJ2-1, the V gene TRBV7-2; 9 bases line up with TRBD2. CDR1 and CDR2 (germline): SGHTA, FQGNSA. Unmatched junction bases numbered 15, after V lost 4 bases and J lost 8 bases. This CDR3 contains 17 residues. The CDR3, as DNA: TGTGCCAGCAGCTCACCCCTGGTAGCGGGAGACCTAGATGAGCAGTTCTTC. Translating it yields CASSSPLVAGDLDEQFF.

A few counts support this clonotype. The gene calls are TRBV28 and TRBJ2-1, with D maybe TRBD2 (6 bases). Per germline, CDR1 MDHEN and CDR2 SYDVKM. V was clipped by 1 base and J by 0 bases, with 7 bases between them. The CDR3 covers 15 residues. The CDR3 is CASSLFGGSYNEQFF. In DNA form, the CDR3 reads TGTGCCAGCAGTTTATTCGGGGGCTCCTACAATGAGCAGTTCTTC.

The chain combines TRBV6-1 with TRBJ2-7; 8 nucleotides agree with TRBD1. Germline CDR1 is MNHNS and CDR2 is SASEGT. CDR3 size: 15 residues. V shed 8 bases, J shed 4 bases, and the junction held 13 bases outside the gene matches. The CDR3 spells CASLLRDRRGYEQYF. The CDR3 region has the DNA TGTGCCAGCCTACTACGGGACAGGCGGGGATACGAGCAGTACTTC.

This clonotype has a handful of counts. V and J are TRBV12-3 or TRBV12-4 and TRBJ2-2, with D unclear. The CDR3 covers 15 residues. The V end lost 2 bases, the J end lost 3 bases, and 10 bases lay between the germline ends. In DNA, the CDR3 is TGTGCCAGCAGTTTAAACCCAGGCTACACCGGGGAGCTGTTTTTT. It is translated as CASSLNPGYTGELFF.